Below are 21 T cell receptor beta chains sequenced from a single sample in a study of T cells after yellow fever vaccination. TCRdb analysed the 5' RACE reads with MiXCR anew, one entry per CDR3 protein. The sample yields 250,000 to 350,000 distinct CDR3 sequences, roughly 8.7% seen once. The starting material was CD4+ T cells sorted from PBMCs, obtained 5 days after the yellow fever booster vaccination. Source of these receptors: a man younger than 35 who received the YFV17D yellow fever vaccine.

This clonotype was seen more than once but under ten times. The V call is TRBV7-2, the J call TRBJ2-1; possibly TRBD2 for D (5 bases). Per germline, CDR1 SGHTA and CDR2 FQGNSA. The CDR3 is 15 amino acids. Trimming removed 1 base from V and 8 bases from J, with 15 bases in between. CDR3 DNA sequence: TGTGCCAGCAGCTTAGTTGGAGGTTTTTTCCATGAGCAGTTCTTC. It is translated as CASSLVGGFFHEQFF.

The rearrangement joins TRBV9 to TRBJ1-6; 7 positions match TRBD1. V dropped 3 bases and J dropped 5; count of bases not matched to a gene: 2. Germline V gives CDR1 SGDLS, CDR2 YYNGEE. There are 14 residues in the CDR3. The CDR3 here is CASSGQGDNSPLHF. The DNA of the CDR3 is TGTGCCAGCAGCGGGCAGGGGGATAATTCACCCCTCCACTTT.

This rearrangement joins TRBV29-1 to TRBJ2-5; tentatively, D is TRBD1 or TRBD2 (5 bases each). Deletions cut 4 bases from V and 7 bases from J, with 19 bases between. CDR1 and CDR2 (germline): SQVTM, ANQGSEA. This CDR3 contains 14 residues. The CDR3: CSVGLRAQQATQYF. The CDR3 DNA is TGCAGCGTTGGTTTGAGGGCGCAACAGGCGACCCAGTACTTC. Looking up the rest from reference TRBV29-1 and TRBJ2-5 gives the full variable domain: SAVISQKPSRDICQRGTSLTIQCQVDSQVTMMFWYRQQPGQSLTLIATANQGSEATYESGFVIDKFPISRPNLTFSTLTVSNMSPEDSSIYLCSVGLRAQQATQYFGPGTRLLVL.

This clonotype occurred a few times. The chain employs TRBV5-1 and TRBJ1-6, with no clear D. The germline CDR1 and CDR2 sequences are SGHRS and YFSETQ. V lost 4 bases and J 4 bases, leaving 6 bases between the germline ends. This CDR3 has 13 residues. Written as DNA, the CDR3 is TGCGCCAGCAGCACAACATATAATTCACCCCTCCACTTT. This translates into CASSTTYNSPLHF.

The chain recombines TRBV11-2 with TRBJ1-1; possibly TRBD1 for D (6 bases). The CDR3 covers 12 residues. The V end was cut by 5 bases, the J end by 11 bases, with 15 bases between. CDR1 is SGHAT and CDR2 is FQNNGV in the germline V gene. Here the CDR3 reads CASSEQARGAFF. CDR3 DNA: TGTGCCAGCAGCGAACAGGCGAGGGGGGCTTTCTTT.

J is TRBJ1-6 and V is TRBV28; 11 bases line up with TRBD1. The CDR3 length is 19 residues. The V gene end was trimmed by 3 bases and the J gene end by 5 bases; junction bases not matched to a gene: 12. CDR1 MDHEN and CDR2 SYDVKM come from the germline V gene. In DNA form, the CDR3 reads TGTGCCAGCAGTTTCTTTGCCGCCCGGGACAGGGGGAATAATTCACCCCTCCACTTT. The encoded protein is CASSFFAARDRGNNSPLHF.

This clonotype was seen repeatedly, ten times or more. This chain connects TRBV6-5 to TRBJ2-2; 13 bases fit TRBD2. The CDR3 has 15 residues. CDR1 is MNHEY, CDR2 SVGAGI, per germline. Trimming cost V 5 bases and J 6 bases; bases outside gene matches: 3. The CDR3 loop reads CASSRLAGGPGELFF. CDR3 coding DNA: TGTGCCAGCAGTCGACTAGCGGGGGGTCCCGGGGAGCTGTTTTTT.

V usage is TRBV7-2 and J usage is TRBJ2-3; possibly TRBD2 for D (6 bases). Trimming took 3 bases from V and 2 from J, leaving 9 bases between them. This CDR3 has 14 amino acids. The germline V gene has CDR1 SGHTA and CDR2 FQGNSA. CDR3 protein: CASSLSGDTDTQYF. The CDR3 DNA reads as TGTGCCAGCAGCTTGTCGGGAGACACAGATACGCAGTATTTT.

This clonotype was picked up a small number of times. The chain employs TRBV6-5 and TRBJ2-1; D unclear. Per germline, CDR1 MNHEY and CDR2 SVGAGI. The CDR3 length is 16 residues. V was pared by 0 bases and J by 0 bases, with 9 bases between. This CDR3 reads CASSYSGSYSYNEQFF. CDR3 sequence (DNA): TGTGCCAGCAGTTACTCGGGGTCTTACTCCTACAATGAGCAGTTCTTC.

This clonotype was counted only a few times. The rearrangement uses TRBV4-3 and TRBJ2-2; 7 nucleotides line up with TRBD2. Unmatched junction bases numbered 6, after V lost 4 bases and J lost 1 base. In germline, CDR1 is LGHNA, CDR2 YSLEER. The CDR3 has 16 residues. The CDR3 loop reads CASSRSTSQNTGELFF. CDR3 sequence (DNA): TGCGCCAGCAGCCGATCGACTAGCCAGAACACCGGGGAGCTGTTTTTT.

This clonotype was detected a few times. The V gene is TRBV7-2, the J gene TRBJ1-2; no reliable D call. Germline V gene data show CDR1 as SGHTA and CDR2 as FQGNSA. V dropped 3 bases and J dropped 4 bases, with 15 bases sitting between them. CDR3 length: 15 amino acids. The CDR3 DNA is TGTGCCAGCAGCTTGCAGGAGGGCATGCTCTATGGCTACACCTTC. Its translation is CASSLQEGMLYGYTF. Using reference TRBV7-2 and TRBJ1-2 for the parts outside the CDR3, the full variable domain is GAGVSQSPSNKVTEKGKDVELRCDPISGHTALYWYRQSLGQGLEFLIYFQGNSAPDKSGLPSDRFSAERTGGSVSTLTIQRTQQEDSAVYLCASSLQEGMLYGYTFGSGTRLTVV.

The chain combines TRBV5-5 with TRBJ2-1; TRBD1 is a possible D gene (6 bases). In germline, CDR1 is SGHKS, CDR2 YYEKEE (reference sequence). Trimming cost V 4 bases and J 6 bases, with 14 bases left between them. The CDR3 runs to 14 residues. The CDR3 region has the DNA TGTGCCAGCAGCCGAGCTGACAGGTCCAATGAGCAGTTCTTC. Translating gives CASSRADRSNEQFF.

The chain recombines TRBV20-1 with TRBJ1-4, with 9 nucleotides matching TRBD1. V dropped 3 bases and J dropped 5; count of bases not matched to a gene: 13. Germline CDR1 reads DFQATT; CDR2 reads SNEGSKA (reference sequence). This CDR3 has 17 amino acids. The CDR3 protein is CSASPMPGQGFNEKLFF. For the CDR3, the DNA is TGCAGTGCTAGTCCTATGCCGGGACAGGGCTTCAATGAAAAACTGTTTTTT.

Ten or more counts support this clonotype. This rearrangement joins TRBV18 to TRBJ2-1; TRBD1 matches at 9 bases. V gave up 0 bases and J gave up 4 bases; unmatched junction bases: 1. This CDR3 has 15 amino acids. Looked up from germline, CDR1 is KGHSH and CDR2 is LQKENI. CDR3 coding DNA: TGTGCCAGCTCACCACCCGGGACAGGGTACAATGAGCAGTTCTTC. It yields the protein CASSPPGTGYNEQFF.

J is TRBJ1-2 and V is TRBV7-9; D is unresolved. The V end was cut by 0 bases, the J end by 8 bases, with 10 bases between. CDR3 length: 13 residues. CDR1 and CDR2 (germline): SEHNR, FQNEAQ (reference sequence). The CDR3: CASSLAGGGGYTF. CDR3 DNA: TGTGCCAGCAGCTTAGCGGGAGGTGGGGGCTACACCTTC.

The chain links TRBV25-1 to TRBJ2-2; 9 bases fit TRBD2. Germline V gives CDR1 MGHDK, CDR2 SYGVNS. The CDR3 totals 13 residues. The V gene end was trimmed by 7 bases and the J gene end by 4 bases; junction bases not matched to a gene: 1. In nucleotides, the CDR3 is TGTGCCAGCATGCGGGAGGGCACCGGGGAGCTGTTTTTT. The encoded protein is CASMREGTGELFF.

This clonotype was seen only a few times. This chain connects TRBV23-1 to TRBJ2-7, with 7 bases fitting TRBD1. TRBV23-1 is an ORF, and what it does is uncertain. This CDR3 is 16 amino acids long. Unmatched junction bases numbered 9, after V lost 3 bases and J lost 1 base. The CDR3 nucleotides are TGCGCCAGCAGTCATCCAGGGACAGCGCCGTCCTACGAGCAGTACGTC. Residues: CASSHPGTAPSYEQYV.

This clonotype was observed a handful of times. V and J are TRBV15 and TRBJ1-2; D is ambiguous. This CDR3 is 15 amino acids long. V shed 0 bases and J shed 3 bases, with 11 bases lying between them. Germline loops: CDR1 LNHNV, CDR2 YYDKDF (reference sequence). CDR3 in amino acids: CATSRENFVYYGYTF. CDR3 DNA sequence: TGTGCCACCAGCAGAGAAAACTTCGTGTACTATGGCTACACCTTC.

In its sample, this clonotype was seen a few times. The V call is TRBV7-2, the J call TRBJ1-6, with 7 bases that match TRBD1. There are 14 residues in the CDR3. Losses at the gene ends were 7 bases for V and 9 bases for J; bases not matched to a gene: 9. Germline V CDR1 and CDR2: SGHTA, FQGNSA. Written as DNA, the CDR3 is TGTGCCAGCACCGTCGGACAGGCGGGTTCACCCCTCCACTTT. Protein: CASTVGQAGSPLHF.

This clonotype was counted ten times or more. This chain links TRBV29-1 with TRBJ2-3, with D possibly TRBD1 on 6 matching bases. Germline V CDR1 and CDR2: SQVTM, ANQGSEA. V lost 2 bases and J lost 2, with 14 bases in between. The CDR3 spans 15 residues. CDR3 residues: CSVESYRENTDTQYF. CDR3 sequence (DNA): TGCAGCGTTGAAAGTTACAGGGAAAACACAGATACGCAGTATTTT.

The chain uses TRBV4-2 and TRBJ1-1; 8 nucleotides agree with TRBD1. CDR1 is LGHNA and CDR2 is YNFKEQ in the germline V gene. Unmatched junction bases numbered 8, after V lost 4 bases and J lost 4 bases. This CDR3 has 15 amino acids. The CDR3 loop is CASSLGQGGGTEAFF. In DNA form, the CDR3 reads TGTGCCAGCAGCCTCGGACAGGGTGGCGGCACTGAAGCTTTCTTT.